Following are 23 T cell receptor beta chains from one sample sequenced in a study of blood T cell repertoires in COVID-19. Sequencing used immunoSEQ multiplex PCR; TCRdb keeps in-frame clones, though not all of them. The sample has around 160,000 clones; around 80% are singletons. The sequencing sample was made of peripheral blood. These receptors were taken from a woman older than 75 with acute or convalescent COVID-19.

The chain carries TRBV3-1 (or the pseudogene TRBV3-2) and TRBJ2-3, with 8 bases identical to TRBD1. CDR3 size: 16 residues. Germline CDR1 reads LGHDT; CDR2 reads YNNKEL (reference sequence). The V segment lost 6 bases and the J segment 7 bases; nucleotides outside the gene matches: 15. The CDR3 DNA is TGTGCCAGCAGTCGTCAGTCCGGGCAGGGGGCGAATACGCAGTATTTT. Amino acid sequence: CASSRQSGQGANTQYF.

The chain recombines TRBV12-3 or TRBV12-4 with TRBJ1-1; perhaps TRBD1 as D (5 bases). This CDR3 contains 13 residues. The germline V and J ends were trimmed by 10 bases and 0 bases, with 12 bases remaining between them. CDR3 amino acids: CATQTVMNTEAFF. The CDR3 DNA reads TGTGCCACCCAGACAGTAATGAACACTGAAGCTTTCTTT.

This clone was recorded once. Other DNA sequences in the same sample also yield this CDR3. The genes are TRBV19 and TRBJ2-5, with D possibly matching TRBD1 (5 bases). Trimming shortened V by 1 base and J by 5 bases, and 11 bases separated the two germline ends. Germline assignment: CDR1 LNHDA and CDR2 SQIVND (reference sequence). The CDR3 covers 14 residues. In DNA form, the CDR3 reads TGTGCCAGTAGTATAGGGCAGGGTCGGGAGACCCAGTACTTC. Translating it yields CASSIGQGRETQYF.

The rearrangement uses TRBV11-2 and TRBJ1-2, with D tentatively TRBD1 (5 bases). The CDR3 contains 13 residues. Germline V gives CDR1 SGHAT, CDR2 FQNNGV. V shed 3 bases and J shed 7 bases, with 12 bases lying between them. The CDR3 nucleotides are TGTGCCAGCAGCTTTATCCAGGGACTTGGCTACACCTTC. It encodes CASSFIQGLGYTF.

This clone was recorded a few times. The chain links TRBV5-8 to TRBJ2-7; 7 positions match TRBD1. This CDR3 region has 14 residues. V lost 0 bases to trimming and J lost 0 bases; unmatched junction nucleotides: 0. Germline CDR1 is SGHTS and CDR2 is YDEGEE. CDR3 nucleotide sequence: TGTGCCAGCAGCTTGGGGGACAGCTCCTACGAGCAGTACTTC. Its translation: CASSLGDSSYEQYF.

V gene TRBV5-1 combines with J gene TRBJ1-1; 7 bases are a match to TRBD1. J lost 0 bases, V lost 4 bases, and 6 bases had no gene match. The CDR3 has 15 amino acids. Looked up from germline, CDR1 is SGHRS and CDR2 is YFSETQ. CDR3 nucleotide sequence: TGCGCCAGCAGCCCCCGGACAGGCCTGAACACTGAAGCTTTCTTT. Amino acids: CASSPRTGLNTEAFF. Full variable domain (remainder filled in from reference TRBV5-1 and TRBJ1-1): KAGVTQTPRYLIKTRGQQVTLSCSPISGHRSVSWYQQTPGQGLQFLFEYFSETQRNKGNFPGRFSGRQFSNSRSEMNVSTLELGDSALYLCASSPRTGLNTEAFFGQGTRLTVV.

The J gene is TRBJ2-1, the V gene TRBV6-5; 10 bases map to TRBD1. Germline assignment: CDR1 MNHEY and CDR2 SVGAGI. The CDR3 loop spans 13 amino acids. V dropped 2 bases and J dropped 14; count of bases not matched to a gene: 6. CDR3 amino acids: CASSYTGTGAKFF. In DNA, the CDR3 is TGTGCCAGCAGTTACACCGGGACAGGGGCTAAGTTCTTC.

The chain employs TRBV10-3 and TRBJ2-3; 7 bases are shared with TRBD2. The length of the CDR3 is 14 residues. The trim removed 6 bases at V and 4 bases at J, leaving 7 bases unmatched. Germline V gene lookup returns CDR1 ENHRY and CDR2 SYGVKD. The CDR3 spells CAIRGEGRPDTQYF. CDR3 coding DNA: TGTGCCATCAGGGGGGAGGGTCGGCCAGATACGCAGTATTTT.

The CDR3 reads CTSSQDRDPEGTSGSGGRETQYF. Here the CDR3 DNA reads TGCACCAGCAGCCAAGATCGGGATCCGGAGGGGACTAGCGGGAGTGGTGGGAGGGAGACCCAGTACTTC. The chain has TRBV1 and TRBJ2-5; the DNA was not compared with TRBD2, the D call given in the table. TRBV1 is a known pseudogene. The CDR3 is 23 amino acids.

This clone has only one observation. This chain links TRBV5-1 with TRBJ1-6; a weak D match, TRBD1 (5 bases). CDR1 is SGHRS, CDR2 YFSETQ, per germline. This CDR3 is 15 amino acids long. V lost 4 bases and J lost 7, with 15 bases in between. In DNA form, the CDR3 reads TGCGCCAGCAGCCAGGGTGGCCAGACGAATTCACCCCTCCACTTT. Translating it yields CASSQGGQTNSPLHF.

The V and J genes are TRBV9 and TRBJ1-6; D gene uncertain. Germline values: CDR1 SGDLS, CDR2 YYNGEE. The CDR3 runs 13 residues. V lost 2 bases and J lost 6, with 6 bases in between. The CDR3 sequence: CASSVISNSPLHF. The CDR3 nucleotides read TGTGCCAGCAGCGTTATCAGTAATTCACCCCTCCACTTT.

This clone showed up just once. The chain joins TRBV28 to TRBJ2-7, with D maybe TRBD1 (6 bases). Germline-derived CDR1 and CDR2 are MDHEN and SYDVKM. The V end was cut by 5 bases, the J end by 9 bases, with 17 bases between. The CDR3 sequence is 13 residues long. Here the CDR3 DNA reads TGTGCCAGCAGTGGGGGCTTAAAAATTGGGCAGTACTTC. This encodes CASSGGLKIGQYF.

The rearrangement joins TRBV9 to TRBJ2-1; D perhaps matches TRBD2 (5 bases). CDR3 length equals 15 residues. Trimming pared 4 bases from V and 1 base from J, leaving 12 bases between. Germline V gene sequence: CDR1 SGDLS, CDR2 YYNGEE. The CDR3 nucleotides are TGTGCCAGCAGCTTGGGAGCGTCTTCCTACAATGAGCAGTTCTTC. It encodes CASSLGASSYNEQFF.

This clone is a singleton in its sample. This chain uses TRBV2 with TRBJ2-7; TRBD2 agrees at 11 bases. The CDR3 is 16 amino acids. Unmatched junction bases numbered 7, after V lost 4 bases and J lost 2 bases. Germline V lookup: CDR1 SNHLY, CDR2 FYNNEI. CDR3 region: CASSAMGLAVTYEQYF. DNA of the CDR3: TGTGCCAGCAGTGCTATGGGACTAGCGGTAACCTACGAGCAGTACTTC.

CDR3 nucleotide sequence: TGTGCCAGCTCACTCCCGGGACAGGCGACCTACGAGCAGTACTTC. As protein: CASSLPGQATYEQYF. The chain is built from TRBV27 and TRBJ2-7; TRBD1 aligns across 8 bases. This CDR3 has 15 residues. Germline V gene data show CDR1 as MNHEY and CDR2 as SMNVEV (reference sequence). Trimming took 8 bases from V and 2 from J; bases not matched to a gene: 11.

The chain employs TRBV2 and TRBJ1-6; 8 nucleotides line up with TRBD1. The V and J ends lost 5 bases and 10 bases, in that order; junction bases with no gene match: 10. CDR3 size: 15 residues. Germline V gene sequence: CDR1 SNHLY, CDR2 FYNNEI. In DNA, the CDR3 is TGTGCCAGCAGTTCGCTCAGGGGGCTAGGATCACCCCTCCACTTT. Protein: CASSSLRGLGSPLHF. Complete variable domain (other parts from reference TRBV2 and TRBJ1-6): EPEVTQTPSHQVTQMGQEVILRCVPISNHLYFYWYRQILGQKVEFLVSFYNNEISEKSEIFDDQFSVERPDGSNFTLKIRSTKLEDSAMYFCASSSLRGLGSPLHFGNGTRLTVT.

The sample holds one count of this clone. The chain joins TRBV7-2 to TRBJ1-2; possible D gene TRBD1, 5 bases. Trimming took off 1 base at V and 2 bases at J, with 8 bases between the two ends. Germline CDR1 reads SGHTA; CDR2 reads FQGNSA. The CDR3 sequence is 14 residues long. The DNA for the CDR3 is TGTGCCAGCAGCTTAGGCGGGGGGAACTATGGCTACACCTTC. Residues: CASSLGGGNYGYTF.

This clone was seen a single time. This chain uses TRBV27 with TRBJ2-6; TRBD2 matches 9 bases. Germline CDR1 is MNHEY and CDR2 is SMNVEV (reference sequence). V lost 5 bases and J lost 2; bases outside the gene matches: 7. The length of the CDR3 is 17 residues. CDR3 nucleotides: TGTGCCAGCAGTCACAGCGCGGGAGGGCCTGGGGCCAACGTCCTGACTTTC. Amino acid sequence: CASSHSAGGPGANVLTF.

This clone appeared a few times. The chain couples TRBV30 to TRBJ1-2; no reliable D call. Germline values: CDR1 GTSNPN, CDR2 SVGIG (reference sequence). The CDR3 extends over 13 amino acids. V was cut by 4 bases and J by 4 bases, with 13 bases left in between. CDR3 sequence (DNA): TGTGCCTGGATTGAAAAAAGCGGCTATGGCTACACCTTC. Translating gives CAWIEKSGYGYTF.

The gene calls are TRBV6-1 and TRBJ2-3; D gene unclear. Trimming shortened V by 2 bases and J by 0 bases, and 9 bases separated the two germline ends. The CDR3 loop spans 15 amino acids. Germline V CDR1 and CDR2: MNHNS, SASEGT. The DNA for the CDR3 is TGTGCCAGCAGTGAATTGTCTAGGAGCACAGATACGCAGTATTTT. It specifies CASSELSRSTDTQYF.

This clone turned up a few times. One end of the junction is discordant with germline, which a read error may explain. The chain is built from TRBV19 and TRBJ2-5; 14 nucleotides line up with TRBD2. Germline-derived CDR1 and CDR2 are LNHDA and SQIVND (reference sequence). The CDR3 spans 14 residues. The DNA of the CDR3 is TGTGCCAGTAGTACGGGACTAGCGGGGGCGCAGGATCACTTC. Residues: CASSTGLAGAQDHF.

This clone was observed once. The conserved phenylalanine or tryptophan is not found at the CDR3 terminus, so this likely reflects a read error. V is TRBV14 and J is TRBJ1-2, with D maybe TRBD1 (5 bases). V dropped 4 bases and J dropped 5 bases, with 11 bases sitting between them. The CDR3 is made up of 13 amino acids. From germline, CDR1 is SGHDN and CDR2 FVKESK. The CDR3: CASSLKAGYGYTL. CDR3 bases: TGTGCCAGCAGCCTTAAGGCAGGGTATGGCTACACCCTC.

V and J are TRBV7-9 and TRBJ2-5; 9 bases fit TRBD2. Germline trimming cut 5 bases from V and 4 bases from J; bases unmatched to any gene: 20. The CDR3 is 19 residues long. Germline CDR1 reads SEHNR; CDR2 reads FQNEAQ (reference sequence). The chain's CDR3 is CASSLKTTSGPLAGETQYF. As DNA, the CDR3 is TGTGCCAGCAGCCTAAAAACAACTAGCGGGCCCCTCGCGGGAGAGACCCAGTACTTC.